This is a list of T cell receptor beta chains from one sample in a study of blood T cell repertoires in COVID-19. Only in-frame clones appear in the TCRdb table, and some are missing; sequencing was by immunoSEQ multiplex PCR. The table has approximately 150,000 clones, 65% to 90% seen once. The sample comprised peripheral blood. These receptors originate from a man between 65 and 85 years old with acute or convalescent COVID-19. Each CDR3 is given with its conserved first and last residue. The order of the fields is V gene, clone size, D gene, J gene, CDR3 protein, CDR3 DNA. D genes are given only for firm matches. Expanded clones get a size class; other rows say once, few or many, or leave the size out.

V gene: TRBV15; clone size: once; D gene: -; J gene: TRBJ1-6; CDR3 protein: CATSRDRVSPLHF; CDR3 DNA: TGTGCCACCAGCAGAGACAGGGTGTCACCCCTCCACTTT
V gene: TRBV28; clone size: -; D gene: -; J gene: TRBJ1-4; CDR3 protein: CASSPQTEINEKLFF; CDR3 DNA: TGTGCCAGCAGTCCCCAGACAGAGATTAATGAAAAACTGTTTTTT
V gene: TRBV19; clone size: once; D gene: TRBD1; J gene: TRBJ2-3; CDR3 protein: CASRRRDRVTDTQYF; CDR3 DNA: TGTGCCAGTAGACGTCGGGACAGGGTGACAGATACGCAGTATTTT
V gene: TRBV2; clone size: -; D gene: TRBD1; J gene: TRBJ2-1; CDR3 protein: CASRTDRGNSEQFF; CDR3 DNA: TGTGCCAGCAGGACGGACAGGGGAAACAGTGAGCAGTTCTTC
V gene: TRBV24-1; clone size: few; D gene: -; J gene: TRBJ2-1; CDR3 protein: CATSDLEGGEYNEQFF; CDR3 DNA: TGTGCCACCAGTGATTTGGAAGGCGGGGAATACAATGAGCAGTTCTTC
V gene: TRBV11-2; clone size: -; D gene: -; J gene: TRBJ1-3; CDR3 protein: CASSTPGHPGNTIYF; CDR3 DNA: TGTGCCAGCAGCACCCCGGGACACCCTGGAAACACCATATATTTT
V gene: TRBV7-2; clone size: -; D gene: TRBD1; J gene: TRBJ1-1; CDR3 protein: CASSLGQTHTEAFF; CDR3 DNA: TGTGCCAGCAGCTTGGGACAGACGCACACTGAAGCTTTCTTT
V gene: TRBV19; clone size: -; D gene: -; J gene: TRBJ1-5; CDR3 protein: CASSPTISNQPQHF; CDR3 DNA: TGTGCCAGTAGTCCGACTATTAGCAATCAGCCCCAGCATTTT
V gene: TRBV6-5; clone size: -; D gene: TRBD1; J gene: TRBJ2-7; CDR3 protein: CASSFGGQGAKYEQYF; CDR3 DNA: TGTGCCAGCAGTTTCGGCGGACAGGGGGCGAAATACGAGCAGTACTTC
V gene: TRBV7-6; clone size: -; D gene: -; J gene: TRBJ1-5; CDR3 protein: CASSPMAGTEQPQHF; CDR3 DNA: TGTGCCAGCAGCCCTATGGCGGGGACCGAGCAGCCCCAGCATTTT
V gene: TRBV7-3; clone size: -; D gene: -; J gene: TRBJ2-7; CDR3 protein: CASSLGGPAYEQYF; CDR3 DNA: TGTGCCAGCAGCCTAGGGGGTCCTGCCTACGAGCAGTACTTC
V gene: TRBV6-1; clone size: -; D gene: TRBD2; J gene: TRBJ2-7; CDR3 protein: CASSGRTSGSRDEQYF; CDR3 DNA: TGTGCCAGCAGTGGAAGGACTAGCGGGAGTCGGGACGAGCAGTACTTC
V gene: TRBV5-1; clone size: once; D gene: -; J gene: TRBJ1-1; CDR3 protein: CASMEGRANTEAFF; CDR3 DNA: TGCGCCAGCATGGAGGGGCGGGCGAACACTGAAGCTTTCTTT
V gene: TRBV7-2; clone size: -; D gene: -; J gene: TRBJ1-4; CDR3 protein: CASSLPGDGEKLFF; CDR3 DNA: TGTGCCAGCAGCTTACCAGGGGACGGTGAAAAACTGTTTTTT
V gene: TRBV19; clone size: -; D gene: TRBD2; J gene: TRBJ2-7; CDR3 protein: CASRITGTSGNLAEQYF; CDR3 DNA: TGTGCCAGTAGAATAACCGGGACTAGCGGGAACCTTGCCGAGCAGTACTTC
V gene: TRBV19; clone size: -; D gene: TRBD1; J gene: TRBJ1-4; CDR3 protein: CASATGSRNEKLFF; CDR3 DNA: TGTGCCAGCGCGACAGGGTCCCGTAATGAAAAACTGTTTTTT
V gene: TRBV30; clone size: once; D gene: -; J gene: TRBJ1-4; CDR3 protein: CAWSVGQGREKLFF; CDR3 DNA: TGTGCCTGGAGTGTCGGGCAGGGGCGGGAAAAACTGTTTTTT
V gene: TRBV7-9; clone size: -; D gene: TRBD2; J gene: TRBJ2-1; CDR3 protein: CASSIRLLAGGPSYNEQFF; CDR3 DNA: TGTGCCAGCAGCATCCGGTTACTAGCGGGAGGGCCGTCCTACAATGAGCAGTTCTTC
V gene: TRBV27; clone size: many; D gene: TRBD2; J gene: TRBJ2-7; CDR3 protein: CASSPYSGAYEQYF; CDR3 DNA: TGTGCCAGCAGTCCCTATAGCGGGGCCTACGAGCAGTACTTC
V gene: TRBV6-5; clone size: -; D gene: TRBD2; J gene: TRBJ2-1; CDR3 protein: CASRLAGNSNEQFF; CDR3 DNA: TGTGCCAGCAGACTAGCGGGGAACAGCAATGAGCAGTTCTTC
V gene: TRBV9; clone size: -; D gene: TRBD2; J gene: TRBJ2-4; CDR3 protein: CASSVGAGREWGNIQYF; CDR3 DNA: TGTGCCAGCAGCGTAGGGGCAGGGAGGGAGTGGGGAAACATTCAGTACTTC
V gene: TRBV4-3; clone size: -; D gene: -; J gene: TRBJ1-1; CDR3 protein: CASSQDQSRGNTEAFF; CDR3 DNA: TGCGCCAGCAGCCAAGATCAGAGCAGGGGGAACACTGAAGCTTTCTTT
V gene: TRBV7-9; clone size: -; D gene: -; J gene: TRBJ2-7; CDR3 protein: CASSLTGGPGEQYF; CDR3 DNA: TGTGCCAGCAGCTTAACCGGAGGTCCCGGCGAGCAGTACTTC
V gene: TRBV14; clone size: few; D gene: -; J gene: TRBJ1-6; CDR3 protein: CASSPRELNSPLHF; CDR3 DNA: TGTGCCAGCAGTCCTCGGGAGTTAAATTCACCCCTCCACTTT
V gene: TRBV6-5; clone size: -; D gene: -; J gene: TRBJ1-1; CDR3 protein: CASSYLGGSGTEAFF; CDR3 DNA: TGTGCCAGCAGTTACCTCGGGGGATCGGGAACTGAAGCTTTCTTT
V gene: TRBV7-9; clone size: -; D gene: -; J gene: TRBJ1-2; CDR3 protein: CASSLGLLDYGYTF; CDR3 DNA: TGTGCCAGCAGCTTAGGACTCCTAGACTATGGCTACACCTTC
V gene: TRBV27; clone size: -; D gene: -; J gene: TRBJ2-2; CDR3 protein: CASSLLAGANTGELFF; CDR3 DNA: TGTGCCAGCAGTTTACTCGCAGGGGCGAACACCGGGGAGCTGTTTTTT
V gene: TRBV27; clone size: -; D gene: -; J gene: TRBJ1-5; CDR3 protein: CASSLARGNQPQHF; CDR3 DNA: TGTGCCAGCAGTTTAGCCAGGGGTAATCAGCCCCAGCATTTT